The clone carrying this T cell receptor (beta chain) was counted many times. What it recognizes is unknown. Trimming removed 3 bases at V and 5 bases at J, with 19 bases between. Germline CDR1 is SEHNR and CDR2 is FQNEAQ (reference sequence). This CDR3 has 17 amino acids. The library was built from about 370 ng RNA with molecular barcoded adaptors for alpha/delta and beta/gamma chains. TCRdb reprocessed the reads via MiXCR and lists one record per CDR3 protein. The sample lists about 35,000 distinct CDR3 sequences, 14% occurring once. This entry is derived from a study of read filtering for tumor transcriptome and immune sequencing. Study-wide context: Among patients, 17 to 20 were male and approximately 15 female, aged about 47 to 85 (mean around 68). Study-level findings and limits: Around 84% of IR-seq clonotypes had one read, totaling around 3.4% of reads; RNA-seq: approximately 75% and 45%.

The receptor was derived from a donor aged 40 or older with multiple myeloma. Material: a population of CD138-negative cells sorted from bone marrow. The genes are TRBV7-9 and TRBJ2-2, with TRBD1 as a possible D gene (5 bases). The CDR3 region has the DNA TGTGCCAGCAGCTTTCCGAGACAGACTCGATGGACCGGGGAGCTGTTTTTT. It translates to CASSFPRQTRWTGELFF.